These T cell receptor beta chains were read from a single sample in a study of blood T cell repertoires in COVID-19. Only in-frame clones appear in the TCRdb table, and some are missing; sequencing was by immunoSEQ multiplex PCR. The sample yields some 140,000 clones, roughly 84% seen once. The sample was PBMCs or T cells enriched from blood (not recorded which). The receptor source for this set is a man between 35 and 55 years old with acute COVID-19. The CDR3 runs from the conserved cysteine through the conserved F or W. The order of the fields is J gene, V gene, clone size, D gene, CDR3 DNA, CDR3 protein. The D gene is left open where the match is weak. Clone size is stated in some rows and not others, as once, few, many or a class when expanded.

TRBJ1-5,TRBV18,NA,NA,TGTGCCAGCTCACACCAGGGGAGCAATCAGCCCCAGCATTTT,CASSHQGSNQPQHF
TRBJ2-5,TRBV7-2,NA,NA,TGTGCCAGCAGCTTACTTCTTCGGGAGACCCAGTACTTC,CASSLLLRETQYF
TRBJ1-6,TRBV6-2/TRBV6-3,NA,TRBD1,TGTGCCAGCAGCGCGACAGGGGAAAATTCACCCCTCCACTTT,CASSATGENSPLHF
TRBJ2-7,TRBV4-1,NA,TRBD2,TGCGCCAGCAGCCAAACGATTAAGACTAGCGGGGCGTACGAGCAGTACTTC,CASSQTIKTSGAYEQYF
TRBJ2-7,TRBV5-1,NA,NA,TGCGCCAGCAGCTTGGGGGGGACACCGTCCTACGAGCAGTACTTC,CASSLGGTPSYEQYF
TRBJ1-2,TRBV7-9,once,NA,TGTGCCAGCAGCCTCCAGGGGTCTAACTATGGCTACACCTTC,CASSLQGSNYGYTF
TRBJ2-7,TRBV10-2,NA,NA,TGCGCCAGCAGTGAGTCTAGCGGACAAAACTACGAGCAGTACTTC,CASSESSGQNYEQYF
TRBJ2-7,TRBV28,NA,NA,TGTGCCAGCAGTCCCTACAGGGTACACGAGCAGTACTTC,CASSPYRVHEQYF
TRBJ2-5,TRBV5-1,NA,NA,TGCGCCAGCAGCTTGGGCAGACTATACCAAGAGACCCAGTACTTC,CASSLGRLYQETQYF
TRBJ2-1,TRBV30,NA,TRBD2,TGTGCCTGGAGTGTAGGTCTAGCGGGCAATGAGCAGTTCTTC,CAWSVGLAGNEQFF
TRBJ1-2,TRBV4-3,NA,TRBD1,TGCGCCAGCAGCCAAGATCCCCCGGACAGGATCCCCAGAGGCTACACCTTC,CASSQDPPDRIPRGYTF
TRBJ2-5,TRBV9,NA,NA,TGTGCCAGCAGCGTAGAGGGGGATCCCAAAGAGACCCAGTACTTC,CASSVEGDPKETQYF
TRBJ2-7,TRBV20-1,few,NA,TGCAGTGCTAGTCTTCCTCATCCAACCTACTACGAGCAGTACTTC,CSASLPHPTYYEQYF
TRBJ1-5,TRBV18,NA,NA,TGTGCCAGCTCACCATCGTACAGAAGGGGCCAGCTTTATAGCAATCAGCCCCAGCATTTT,CASSPSYRRGQLYSNQPQHF
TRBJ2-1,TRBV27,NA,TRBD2,TGTGCCAGCAGTGGGGGGGACTTCCGCTCCTACAATGAGCAGTTCTTC,CASSGGDFRSYNEQFF
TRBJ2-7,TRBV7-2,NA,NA,TGTGCCAGCAGCTTAGACCGGGGGGCTTACGAGCAGTACTTC,CASSLDRGAYEQYF
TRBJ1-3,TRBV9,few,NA,TGTGCCAGCAGCGTAGAAAGCAGGGCGCAGCCTGGAAACACCATATATTTT,CASSVESRAQPGNTIYF
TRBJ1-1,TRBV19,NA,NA,TGTGCCAGTATGACCGGGACTACCCATGTCGGGAACACTGAAGCTTTCTTT,CASMTGTTHVGNTEAFF
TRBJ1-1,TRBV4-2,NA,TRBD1,TGTGCCAGCAGCGGGACAGGGGGCATGAACACTGAAGCTTTCTTT,CASSGTGGMNTEAFF
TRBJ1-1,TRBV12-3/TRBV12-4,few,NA,TGTGCCAGCAGGCTCGGGGAGGGCGCTGAAGCTTTCTTT,CASRLGEGAEAFF
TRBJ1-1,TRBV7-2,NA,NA,TGTGCCAGCAGCTTAATAGGACTGGGCACTGAAGCTTTCTTT,CASSLIGLGTEAFF
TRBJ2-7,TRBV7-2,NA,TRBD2,TGTGCCAGCAGCGCTACTAGCGGGGCCCCCTACGAGCAGTACTTC,CASSATSGAPYEQYF
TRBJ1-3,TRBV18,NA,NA,TGTGCCAGCTCACCTGGACTAAAGCTGACTGGAAACACCATATATTTT,CASSPGLKLTGNTIYF
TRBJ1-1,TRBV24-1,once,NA,TGTGCCACCGTTTCGGGCCGAGGGTTGAACACTGAAGCTTTCTTT,CATVSGRGLNTEAFF
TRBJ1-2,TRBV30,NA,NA,TGTGCCTGGAGTCTGGAGACAGTCTATGGCTACACCTTC,CAWSLETVYGYTF
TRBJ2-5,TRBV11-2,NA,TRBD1,TGTGCCAGCAGCCCCGGGACAGGGGGGCGCGAGACCCAGTACTTC,CASSPGTGGRETQYF
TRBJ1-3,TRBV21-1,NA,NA,TGTGCCAGCAGCACCAGGGGGCAAGGTCCCGATTTGGTCGGAGACACCATATATTTT,CASSTRGQGPDLVGDTIYF
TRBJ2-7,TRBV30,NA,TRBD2,TGTGCCTGGAGTCCGGGACTAGAAGTAGACGAGCAGTACTTC,CAWSPGLEVDEQYF
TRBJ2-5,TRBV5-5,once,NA,TGTGCCAGCAGCTTAGACGGCCCGGGGACCCAGTACTTC,CASSLDGPGTQYF
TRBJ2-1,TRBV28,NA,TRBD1,TGTGCCAGCACGGGACAGAACTACAATGAGCAGTTCTTC,CASTGQNYNEQFF
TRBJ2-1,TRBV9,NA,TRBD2,TGTGCCAGCAGCCCCCGACGAACACCGGGACTAGCCTACAATGAGCAGTTCTTC,CASSPRRTPGLAYNEQFF
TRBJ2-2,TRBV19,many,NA,TGTGCCGTTAGCTGGGGCGGGAACACCGGGGAGCTGTTTTTT,CAVSWGGNTGELFF
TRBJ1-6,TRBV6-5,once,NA,TGTGCCAGCAGTCGCGATCCTAATTCACCCCTCCACTTT,CASSRDPNSPLHF
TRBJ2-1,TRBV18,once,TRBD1,TGTGCCAGCTCACAGGGACAGGGGGACTACAATGAGCAGTTCTTC,CASSQGQGDYNEQFF
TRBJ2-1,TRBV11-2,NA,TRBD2,TGTGCCAGCAGCGTCCCCCCTTGGGGGGGATCGTCCAATGAGCAGTTCTTC,CASSVPPWGGSSNEQFF
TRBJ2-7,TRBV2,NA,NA,TGTGCCAGCCGCATCCAGGGGAATTACTACGAGCAGTACTTC,CASRIQGNYYEQYF
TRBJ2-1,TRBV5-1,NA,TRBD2,TGCGCCAGCAGCTTGTCGGGGACTAGCGAAGTTGAGCAGTTCTTC,CASSLSGTSEVEQFF
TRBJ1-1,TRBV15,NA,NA,TGTGCCACCAGCAAACTAAGAGGGGGAACTGAAGCTTTCTTT,CATSKLRGGTEAFF
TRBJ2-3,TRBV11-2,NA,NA,TGTGCCAGCAGCAAGTTTGGGGCGGAGACGTGGGGCACAGATACGCAGTATTTT,CASSKFGAETWGTDTQYF
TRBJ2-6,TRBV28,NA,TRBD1,TGTGCCAGCAGCCCGCAGGGGGCTGGGGCCAACGTCCTGACTTTC,CASSPQGAGANVLTF
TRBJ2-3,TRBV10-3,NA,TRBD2,TGTGCCATCAGGGATACTAGCGGCATGAGCACAGATACGCAGTATTTT,CAIRDTSGMSTDTQYF
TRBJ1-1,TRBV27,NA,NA,TGTGCCAGCAGTCCATGGGCCGGGACATCAGAAGCTTTCTTT,CASSPWAGTSEAFF
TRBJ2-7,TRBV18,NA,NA,TGTGCCAGCTCACCGAAACTAGATTTCGACACCTACTACGAGCAGTACTTC,CASSPKLDFDTYYEQYF
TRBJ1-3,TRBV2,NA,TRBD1,TGTGCCAGCACAACAGGGGCAGGAAACACCATATATTTT,CASTTGAGNTIYF
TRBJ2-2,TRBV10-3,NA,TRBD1,TGTGCCATCAGGAATGACAGGGTTGGCGGGGAGCTGTTTTTT,CAIRNDRVGGELFF
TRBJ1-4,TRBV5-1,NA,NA,TGCGCCAGCAGCTTGGATACCTATCCGGGGGAAAAACTGTTTTTT,CASSLDTYPGEKLFF